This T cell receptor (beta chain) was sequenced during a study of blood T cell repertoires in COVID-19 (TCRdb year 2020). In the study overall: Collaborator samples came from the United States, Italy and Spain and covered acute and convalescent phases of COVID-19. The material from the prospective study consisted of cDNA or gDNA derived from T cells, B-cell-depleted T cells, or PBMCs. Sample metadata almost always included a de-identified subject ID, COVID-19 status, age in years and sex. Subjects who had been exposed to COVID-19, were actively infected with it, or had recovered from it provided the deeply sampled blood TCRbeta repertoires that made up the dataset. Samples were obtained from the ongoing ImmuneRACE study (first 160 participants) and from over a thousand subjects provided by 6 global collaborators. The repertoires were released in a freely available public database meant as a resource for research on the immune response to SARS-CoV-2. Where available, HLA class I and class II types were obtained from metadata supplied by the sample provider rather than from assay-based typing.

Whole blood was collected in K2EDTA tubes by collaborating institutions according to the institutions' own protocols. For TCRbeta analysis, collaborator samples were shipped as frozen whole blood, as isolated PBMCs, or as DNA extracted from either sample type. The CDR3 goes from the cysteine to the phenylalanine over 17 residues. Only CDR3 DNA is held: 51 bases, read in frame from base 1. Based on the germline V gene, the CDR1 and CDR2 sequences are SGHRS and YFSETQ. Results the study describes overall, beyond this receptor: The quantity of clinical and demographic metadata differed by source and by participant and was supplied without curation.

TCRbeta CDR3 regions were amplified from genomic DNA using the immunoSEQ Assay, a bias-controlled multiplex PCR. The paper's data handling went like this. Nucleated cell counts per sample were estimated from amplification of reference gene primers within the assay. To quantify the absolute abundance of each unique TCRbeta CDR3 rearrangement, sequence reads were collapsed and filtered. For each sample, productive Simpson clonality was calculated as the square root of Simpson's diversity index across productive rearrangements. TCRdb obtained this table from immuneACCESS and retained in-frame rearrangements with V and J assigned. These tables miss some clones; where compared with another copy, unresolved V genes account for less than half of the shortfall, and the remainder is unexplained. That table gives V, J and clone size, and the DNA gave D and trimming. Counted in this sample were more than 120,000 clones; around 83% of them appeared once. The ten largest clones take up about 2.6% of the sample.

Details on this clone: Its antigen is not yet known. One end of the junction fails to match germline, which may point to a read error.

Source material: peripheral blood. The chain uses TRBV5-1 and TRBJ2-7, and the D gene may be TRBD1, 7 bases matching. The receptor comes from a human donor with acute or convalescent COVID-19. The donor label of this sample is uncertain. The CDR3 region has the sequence CASRLGISSGGTYEQYF. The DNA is TGCGCCAGCAGGTTGGGGATCTCGTCAGGGGGGACCTACGAGCAGTACTTC.